A single sample gave rise to the 32 T cell receptor beta chains below, sequenced in a study of technical replicates of blood from several donors (dated by TCRdb to 2015 to 2018). Library preparation employed the immunoSEQ multiplex PCR assay. The clones in this table, taken by TCRdb from immuneACCESS, are in-frame only. Not every clone is retained; where verified, under half of the shortfall comes from an unresolved V gene, and the cause of the rest is unknown. The sample table holds 80,000 to 95,000 clones, of which approximately 93% were seen once. Around 0.22% of the sample comes from the top ten. The specimen sequenced was T cells isolated from PBMCs. The receptors derive from a human donor in good health.

This chain uses TRBV10-3 with TRBJ2-1; D gene unclear. Germline V gene data show CDR1 as ENHRY and CDR2 as SYGVKD. V was cut by 4 bases and J by 0 bases, with 4 bases left in between. This CDR3 contains 13 residues. The CDR3 region has the DNA TGTGCCATCAGTGTTCTCTCCTACAATGAGCAGTTCTTC. This gives the protein CAISVLSYNEQFF.

This clone was seen just once. The chain uses TRBV15 and TRBJ2-7; TRBD2 aligns across 8 bases. CDR1 and CDR2 from the germline V gene are LNHNV and YYDKDF (reference sequence). The CDR3 length is 15 residues. With V trimmed by 1 base and J by 4 bases, 6 bases remained unmatched. The CDR3 spells CATSRGGGLAYEQYF. The CDR3, as DNA: TGTGCCACCAGCAGAGGTGGTGGACTAGCTTACGAGCAGTACTTC.

CDR3 amino acids: CASSVNRDRSYGYTF. The CDR3 bases are TGTGCCAGCAGTGTAAACCGGGACAGGAGCTATGGCTACACCTTC. The gene calls are TRBV28 and TRBJ1-2; 8 bases match TRBD1. V lost 5 bases to trimming and J lost 4 bases; unmatched junction nucleotides: 9. The germline V gene encodes CDR1 MDHEN and CDR2 SYDVKM. The CDR3 length is 15 residues.

This clone appeared once. The chain is built from TRBV9 and TRBJ1-2; D may be TRBD1 (5 bases). The CDR3 loop spans 17 amino acids. The V gene's germline CDR1 is SGDLS and CDR2 YYNGEE. Trimming removed 0 bases at V and 4 bases at J, with 19 bases between. In nucleotides, the CDR3 is TGTGCCAGCAGCGTAGGGGCAGGGAAATCAGCTAGCTATGGCTACACCTTC. This gives the protein CASSVGAGKSASYGYTF.

The chain recombines TRBV9 with TRBJ1-4, with D tentatively TRBD1 (5 bases). Germline CDR1 is SGDLS and CDR2 is YYNGEE. V gave up 4 bases and J gave up 0 bases, with 10 bases separating them. The CDR3 has 15 residues. The CDR3 sequence is CASSPRQTTNEKLFF. The CDR3 DNA reads as TGTGCCAGCAGCCCGAGACAGACAACTAATGAAAAACTGTTTTTT.

The table lists this clone with a few counts. The chain joins TRBV2 to TRBJ1-1; TRBD1 matches 9 bases. CDR3 length: 13 residues. V gave up 8 bases and J gave up 9 bases; unmatched junction bases: 10. The germline V gene has CDR1 SNHLY and CDR2 FYNNEI. The CDR3 region has the DNA TGTGCCAGCTTTTCACAGGGGGCGTCGCAAGCTTTCTTT. It is translated as CASFSQGASQAFF. Complete variable domain (other parts from reference TRBV2 and TRBJ1-1): EPEVTQTPSHQVTQMGQEVILRCVPISNHLYFYWYRQILGQKVEFLVSFYNNEISEKSEIFDDQFSVERPDGSNFTLKIRSTKLEDSAMYFCASFSQGASQAFFGQGTRLTVV.

This chain uses TRBV5-6 with TRBJ2-1, with TRBD2 matching over 12 bases. This CDR3 has 17 residues. Unmatched junction bases numbered 4, after V lost 3 bases and J lost 0 bases. The V gene's germline CDR1 is SGHDT and CDR2 YYEEEE. CDR3 sequence: CASSWGLAGDSYNEQFF. The CDR3 region has the DNA TGTGCCAGCAGCTGGGGACTAGCGGGCGACTCCTACAATGAGCAGTTCTTC.

This clone was seen only a few times. V gene TRBV2 combines with J gene TRBJ1-1; TRBD1 is a possible D gene (5 bases). The V gene's germline CDR1 is SNHLY and CDR2 FYNNEI. Trimming took 6 bases from V and 7 from J, leaving 18 bases between them. The CDR3 extends over 14 amino acids. CDR3 sequence reads: CASSKLRIQGEAFF. In DNA, the CDR3 is TGTGCCAGCAGCAAACTGAGGATCCAGGGTGAAGCTTTCTTT.

The gene calls are TRBV7-6 and TRBJ1-6; possibly TRBD1 for D (6 bases). Trimming left V 5 bases short and J 8 bases short, with 22 bases between. The CDR3 contains 17 residues. Looked up from germline, CDR1 is SGHVS and CDR2 is FNYEAQ. The CDR3 reads CASSRSGYRAGDSPLHF. Written as DNA, the CDR3 is TGTGCCAGCAGCCGTTCGGGTTACAGGGCAGGTGATTCACCCCTCCACTTT.

The V gene is TRBV7-9, the J gene TRBJ2-7; weak D call: TRBD1 (5 bases). The germline V gene has CDR1 SEHNR and CDR2 FQNEAQ (reference sequence). CDR3 length: 14 amino acids. The ends were cut back, 11 bases at V and 4 bases at J, with 21 bases in the middle. The CDR3 region has the DNA TGTGCCGCAGAAGAACCAGATGGGGCTTACGAGCAGTACTTC. This encodes CAAEEPDGAYEQYF. Variable domain in full (rest from reference TRBV7-9 and TRBJ2-7): DTGVSQNPRHKITKRGQNVTFRCDPISEHNRLYWYRQTLGQGPEFLTYFQNEAQLEKSRLLSDRFSAERPKGSFSTLEIQRTEQGDSAMYLCAAEEPDGAYEQYFGPGTRLTVT.

This rearrangement joins TRBV27 to TRBJ1-6; D may be TRBD1 (6 bases). Trimming pared 0 bases from V and 10 bases from J, leaving 10 bases between. The CDR3 totals 14 residues. CDR1 and CDR2 (germline): MNHEY, SMNVEV (reference sequence). The CDR3 here is CASSLSFGGSPLHF. The CDR3 nucleotides read TGTGCCAGCAGTTTATCGTTTGGGGGCTCACCCCTCCACTTT.

The gene calls are TRBV5-1 and TRBJ2-7, with 10 bases lining up with TRBD1. CDR1 and CDR2 (germline): SGHRS, YFSETQ. The CDR3 extends over 16 amino acids. The V gene end was trimmed by 3 bases and the J gene end by 1 base; junction bases not matched to a gene: 7. CDR3 DNA sequence: TGCGCCAGCAGCTCCCGCAGGACAGGGGGGTCCTACGAGCAGTACTTC. Its protein product is CASSSRRTGGSYEQYF.

This chain uses TRBV4-2 with TRBJ2-2; a possible D gene is TRBD1 (6 bases). The V end was cut by 0 bases, the J end by 6 bases, with 8 bases between. This CDR3 contains 14 residues. Germline CDR1 is LGHNA and CDR2 is YNFKEQ. CDR3 amino acids: CASSQDRGSGELFF. The CDR3, as DNA: TGTGCCAGCAGCCAAGACAGGGGTTCCGGGGAGCTGTTTTTT.

The chain is built from TRBV5-1 and TRBJ2-7; 9 positions match TRBD2. With V trimmed by 4 bases and J by 4 bases, 6 bases remained unmatched. CDR3 size: 14 residues. Per germline, CDR1 SGHRS and CDR2 YFSETQ. The CDR3 nucleotides are TGCGCCAGCAGCAACCCTAGCGGGGCTTACGAGCAGTACTTC. Translation: CASSNPSGAYEQYF.

The chain links TRBV4-2 to TRBJ2-2; no firm D call. Germline assignment: CDR1 LGHNA and CDR2 YNFKEQ. The length of the CDR3 is 14 residues. Trimming stripped 3 bases from V and 6 bases from J, with 11 bases between. In nucleotides, the CDR3 is TGTGCCAGCAGCCAGCTCAGGAATCCCGGGGAGCTGTTTTTT. It translates to CASSQLRNPGELFF.

V usage is TRBV7-6 and J usage is TRBJ2-7; D perhaps matches TRBD2 (6 bases). Germline V gene data show CDR1 as SGHVS and CDR2 as FNYEAQ. The ends were cut back, 4 bases at V and 0 bases at J, with 10 bases in the middle. This CDR3 comprises 14 residues. The CDR3 loop reads CASSSGTGSYEQYF. The CDR3 nucleotides are TGTGCCAGCAGCTCCGGGACTGGCTCCTACGAGCAGTACTTC.

J is TRBJ2-4 and V is TRBV7-2, with D possibly matching TRBD2 (6 bases). V lost 7 bases, J lost 1 base, and 23 bases lay in between. CDR3 size: 18 residues. Germline CDR1 and CDR2: SGHTA and FQGNSA. The DNA for the CDR3 is TGTGCCAGCACCTATGGCGGGGTCGGTGGTTCGGCCAAAAACATTCAGTACTTC. Translating gives CASTYGGVGGSAKNIQYF.

This rearrangement joins TRBV6-5 to TRBJ2-5, with D perhaps TRBD2 (5 bases). Germline V lookup: CDR1 MNHEY, CDR2 SVGAGI. V gave up 6 bases and J gave up 4 bases, with 9 bases separating them. The CDR3 runs to 12 residues. CDR3 in amino acids: CASSLEGETQYF. CDR3 bases: TGTGCCAGCAGCCTAGAGGGAGAGACCCAGTACTTC.

This clone has a single count. The chain uses TRBV27 and TRBJ1-4, with 8 bases identical to TRBD1. Germline CDR1 and CDR2: MNHEY and SMNVEV (reference sequence). V lost 3 bases, J lost 5 bases, and 11 bases stayed unmatched. This CDR3 contains 17 residues. Here the CDR3 reads CASSFTVPGQANEKLFF. The CDR3, as DNA: TGTGCCAGCAGTTTCACCGTCCCGGGACAGGCAAATGAAAAACTGTTTTTT. Full variable domain (rest looked up from reference TRBV27 and TRBJ1-4): EAQVTQNPRYLITVTGKKLTVTCSQNMNHEYMSWYRQDPGLGLRQIYYSMNVEVTDKGDVPEGYKVSRKEKRNFPLILESPSPNQTSLYFCASSFTVPGQANEKLFFGSGTQLSVL.

This clone was observed a single time. The J gene is TRBJ2-1, the V gene TRBV30; D ambiguous. Trimming shortened V by 5 bases and J by 3 bases, and 14 bases separated the two germline ends. CDR1 GTSNPN and CDR2 SVGIG come from the germline V gene (reference sequence). The CDR3 is 14 amino acids. Here the CDR3 reads CAWGVGTVYNEQFF. In DNA form, the CDR3 reads TGTGCCTGGGGAGTAGGTACCGTCTACAATGAGCAGTTCTTC.

This chain uses TRBV5-1 with TRBJ2-2; TRBD1 agrees at 7 bases. The CDR3 is made up of 17 amino acids. After removal of 4 bases from V and 0 bases from J, the junction contained 9 bases not matched to a gene. Germline lookup yields CDR1 SGHRS and CDR2 YFSETQ. The CDR3 DNA is TGCGCCAGCAGCCCTTCTAGACAGGGCGCGAACACCGGGGAGCTGTTTTTT. Translating it yields CASSPSRQGANTGELFF.

CDR3 sequence (DNA): TGCGCCAGCAGCTTGGACGCAGAAACCGGGGAGCTGTTTTTT. Protein product: CASSLDAETGELFF. The chain is built from TRBV5-1 and TRBJ2-2, with D hard to call. Between the trimmed V and J ends, which lost 0 bases and 5 bases, there was a span of 8 bases. Germline CDR1 and CDR2: SGHRS and YFSETQ. This CDR3 has 14 residues.

The genes are TRBV5-4 and TRBJ2-5; 15 nucleotides line up with TRBD2. Germline V gene sequence: CDR1 SGHNT, CDR2 YYREEE (reference sequence). The trim removed 4 bases at V and 2 bases at J, leaving 3 bases unmatched. The CDR3 runs 16 residues. The CDR3 spells CASSEGLAGGQETQYF. The CDR3 DNA follows: TGTGCCAGCAGCGAGGGACTAGCGGGGGGTCAAGAGACCCAGTACTTC.

The chain carries TRBV29-1 and TRBJ2-5; TRBD2 matches 7 bases. This CDR3 region has 12 residues. Germline V gene data show CDR1 as SQVTM and CDR2 as ANQGSEA. After removal of 7 bases from V and 2 bases from J, the junction contained 4 bases not matched to a gene. CDR3 DNA sequence: TGCAGCGCCGGGAGGCCACAAGAGACCCAGTACTTC. Protein: CSAGRPQETQYF.

This chain links TRBV10-3 with TRBJ1-1; unclear D gene. This CDR3 contains 13 residues. The V gene lost 9 bases and the J gene lost 3 bases, with 14 bases spanning the gap. The germline gives CDR1 ENHRY, CDR2 SYGVKD. CDR3 nucleotide sequence: TGTGCCATAGCTAATCAGGAGGACACTGAAGCTTTCTTT. Protein: CAIANQEDTEAFF.

The V and J genes are TRBV12-5 and TRBJ2-5; maybe TRBD1 (5 bases). Germline assignment: CDR1 LGHNT and CDR2 FRNRAP. CDR3 length equals 14 residues. The germline V and J ends were trimmed by 3 bases and 4 bases, with 12 bases remaining between them. The CDR3: CASGFPGARETQYF. Written as DNA, the CDR3 is TGTGCTAGTGGTTTCCCTGGGGCACGAGAGACCCAGTACTTC.

The chain uses TRBV2 and TRBJ1-5; D gene uncertain. V dropped 7 bases and J dropped 5 bases, with 12 bases sitting between them. The CDR3 extends over 13 amino acids. In germline, CDR1 is SNHLY, CDR2 FYNNEI. CDR3 protein: CASNRDGDQPQHF. The CDR3 DNA follows: TGTGCCAGCAACCGAGACGGGGATCAGCCCCAGCATTTT.

The rearrangement joins TRBV5-6 to TRBJ2-1; D not resolved. There are 16 residues in the CDR3. V lost 0 bases to trimming and J lost 9 bases, with 19 bases between them. The V gene's germline CDR1 is SGHDT and CDR2 YYEEEE. The CDR3 DNA follows: TGTGCCAGCAGCTTGGCCCGGCGGAAATCTTCCGGTGAGCAGTTCTTC. Its translation: CASSLARRKSSGEQFF.

A single count supports this clone. This chain joins TRBV30 and TRBJ2-7, with TRBD2 matching over 8 bases. The CDR3 length is 15 residues. V lost 2 bases to trimming and J lost 2 bases; unmatched junction nucleotides: 8. The germline CDR1 and CDR2 sequences are GTSNPN and SVGIG (reference sequence). The CDR3 DNA reads as TGTGCCTGGAGTTCAGCACTAGCGGACCCCTACGAGCAGTACTTC. Its protein product is CAWSSALADPYEQYF.

The chain couples TRBV5-6 to TRBJ2-2, with D perhaps matching TRBD1 (6 bases). CDR1 and CDR2 from the germline V gene are SGHDT and YYEEEE. CDR3 length equals 15 residues. Trimming pared 1 base from V and 2 bases from J, leaving 9 bases between. CDR3 protein: CASSLTDRNTGELFF. The CDR3 DNA sequence: TGTGCCAGCAGCTTGACGGACAGAAACACCGGGGAGCTGTTTTTT.

The CDR3 nucleotides are TGTGCCAGCACCCAAACGATCTCCGGGACACTCGAAGGCTACACCTTC. Amino acid sequence: CASTQTISGTLEGYTF. V gene TRBV27 combines with J gene TRBJ1-2, with a possible D match to TRBD1 (6 bases). Per germline, CDR1 MNHEY and CDR2 SMNVEV (reference sequence). V lost 7 bases, J lost 8 bases, and 26 bases lay in between. This CDR3 contains 16 residues.

The chain employs TRBV6-1 and TRBJ2-1; 7 bases are a match to TRBD2. The V segment lost 6 bases and the J segment 12 bases; nucleotides outside the gene matches: 8. CDR1 MNHNS and CDR2 SASEGT come from the germline V gene. The CDR3 is 12 residues long. This CDR3 is CASRLSRERQFF. CDR3 nucleotides: TGTGCCAGCAGACTGTCGCGGGAGAGGCAGTTCTTC.